This TCR beta chain was captured by sequencing in a study of CD8 T cells in ankylosing spondylitis. The study, taken as a whole, reports: Relatively rare in peripheral blood, disease-linked clones were also CD8+. Within ankylosing spondylitis blood, a TCR beta motif made up of roughly eight highly homologous variants appeared to be characteristic.

Trimming cost V 3 bases and J 0 bases, with 10 bases left between them. The CDR3 runs 15 residues. Germline V gene data show CDR1 as SGHDT and CDR2 as YYEEEE. Libraries of TCR beta came from quantitative 5'-RACE with molecular barcodes. Via MiXCR, TCRdb re-called the 5' RACE reads, giving one row per CDR3 protein. The sample has roughly 700,000 distinct CDR3 sequences, 19% seen once. This clonotype turned up a few times. The antigen remains undetermined. The sample was blood, either unsorted or a sorted T cell fraction (not recorded which). V and J are TRBV5-6 and TRBJ1-5; D is uncertain. This TCR came from a male donor with ankylosing spondylitis. CDR3 protein: CASSSGHFSNQPQHF. The CDR3 DNA follows: TGTGCCAGCAGCTCGGGTCACTTTAGCAATCAGCCCCAGCATTTT.